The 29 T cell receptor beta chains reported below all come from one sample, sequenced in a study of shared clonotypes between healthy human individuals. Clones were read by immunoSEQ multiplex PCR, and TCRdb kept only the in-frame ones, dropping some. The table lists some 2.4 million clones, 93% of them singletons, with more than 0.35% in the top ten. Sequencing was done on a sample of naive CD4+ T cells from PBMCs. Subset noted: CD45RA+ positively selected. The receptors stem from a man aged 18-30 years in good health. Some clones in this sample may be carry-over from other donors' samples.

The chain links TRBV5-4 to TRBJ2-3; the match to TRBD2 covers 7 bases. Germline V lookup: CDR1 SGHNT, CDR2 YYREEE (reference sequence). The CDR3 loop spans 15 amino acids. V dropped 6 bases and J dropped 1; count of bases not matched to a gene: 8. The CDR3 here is CASTLGGRGTDTQYF. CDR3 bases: TGTGCCAGCACCCTGGGGGGGAGGGGCACAGATACGCAGTATTTT.

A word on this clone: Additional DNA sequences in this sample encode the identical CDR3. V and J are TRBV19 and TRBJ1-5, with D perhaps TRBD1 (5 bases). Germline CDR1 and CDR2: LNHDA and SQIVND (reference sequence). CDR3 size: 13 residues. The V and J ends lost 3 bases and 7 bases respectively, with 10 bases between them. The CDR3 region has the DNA TGTGCCAGTAGTATGGGGGGTGGACAGCCCCAGCATTTT. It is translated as CASSMGGGQPQHF.

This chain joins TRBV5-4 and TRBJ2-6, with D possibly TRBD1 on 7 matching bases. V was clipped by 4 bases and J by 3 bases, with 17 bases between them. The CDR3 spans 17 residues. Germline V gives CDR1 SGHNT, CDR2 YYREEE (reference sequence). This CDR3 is CASSPGGPRDGANVLTF. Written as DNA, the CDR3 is TGTGCCAGCAGCCCAGGGGGGCCCAGGGATGGGGCCAACGTCCTGACTTTC.

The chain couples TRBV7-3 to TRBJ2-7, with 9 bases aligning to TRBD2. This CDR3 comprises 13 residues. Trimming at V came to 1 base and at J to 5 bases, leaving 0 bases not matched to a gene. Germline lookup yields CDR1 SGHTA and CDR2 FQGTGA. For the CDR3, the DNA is TGTGCCAGCAGCTTAAGCGGGAGGGACGAGCAGTACTTC. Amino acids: CASSLSGRDEQYF. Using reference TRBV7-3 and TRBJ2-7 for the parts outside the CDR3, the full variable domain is GAGVSQTPSNKVTEKGKYVELRCDPISGHTALYWYRQSLGQGPEFLIYFQGTGAADDSGLPNDRFFAVRPEGSVSTLKIQRTERGDSAVYLCASSLSGRDEQYFGPGTRLTVT.

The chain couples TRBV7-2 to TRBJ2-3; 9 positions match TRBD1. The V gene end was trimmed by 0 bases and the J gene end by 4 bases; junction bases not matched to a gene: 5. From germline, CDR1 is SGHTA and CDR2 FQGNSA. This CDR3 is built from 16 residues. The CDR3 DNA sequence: TGTGCCAGCAGCTTAGCGGGACAGGGTGTCCCAGATACGCAGTATTTT. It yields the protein CASSLAGQGVPDTQYF.

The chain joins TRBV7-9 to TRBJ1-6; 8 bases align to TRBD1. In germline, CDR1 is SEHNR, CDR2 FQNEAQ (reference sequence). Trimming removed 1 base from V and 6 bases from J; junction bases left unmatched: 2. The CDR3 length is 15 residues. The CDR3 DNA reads TGTGCCAGCAGCTTAGGGACAGGGCTTAATTCACCCCTCCACTTT. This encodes CASSLGTGLNSPLHF.

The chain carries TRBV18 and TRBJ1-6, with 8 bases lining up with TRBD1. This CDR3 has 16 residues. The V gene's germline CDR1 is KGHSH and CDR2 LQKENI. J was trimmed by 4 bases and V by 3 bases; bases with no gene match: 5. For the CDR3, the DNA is TGTGCCAGCTCACCGGGGACAGGCCGGTATAATTCACCCCTCCACTTT. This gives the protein CASSPGTGRYNSPLHF.

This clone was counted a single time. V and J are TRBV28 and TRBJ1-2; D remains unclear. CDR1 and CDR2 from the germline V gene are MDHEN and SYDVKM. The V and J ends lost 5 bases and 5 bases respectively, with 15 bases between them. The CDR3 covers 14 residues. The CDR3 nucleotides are TGTGCCAGCAGTCGGACTGCAGTTTATTATGGCTACACCTTC. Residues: CASSRTAVYYGYTF.

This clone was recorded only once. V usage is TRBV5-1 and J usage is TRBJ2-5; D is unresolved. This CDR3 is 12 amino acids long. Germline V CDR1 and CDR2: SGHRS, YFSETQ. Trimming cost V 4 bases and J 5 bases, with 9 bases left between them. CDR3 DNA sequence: TGCGCCAGCAGCGGTCAAATGGAGACCCAGTACTTC. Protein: CASSGQMETQYF.

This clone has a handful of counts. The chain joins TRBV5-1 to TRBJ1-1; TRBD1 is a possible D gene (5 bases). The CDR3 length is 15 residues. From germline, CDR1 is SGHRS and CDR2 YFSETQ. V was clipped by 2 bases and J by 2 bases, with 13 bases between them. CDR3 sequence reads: CASSFIPGTNTEAFF. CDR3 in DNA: TGCGCCAGCAGCTTCATCCCAGGGACCAACACTGAAGCTTTCTTT.

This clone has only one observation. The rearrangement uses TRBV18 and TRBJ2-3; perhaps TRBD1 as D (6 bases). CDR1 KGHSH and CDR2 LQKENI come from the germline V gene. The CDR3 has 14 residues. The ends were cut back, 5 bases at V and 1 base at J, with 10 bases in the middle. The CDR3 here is CASSSRQGTDTQYF. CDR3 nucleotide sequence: TGTGCCAGCTCATCCCGACAGGGCACAGATACGCAGTATTTT.

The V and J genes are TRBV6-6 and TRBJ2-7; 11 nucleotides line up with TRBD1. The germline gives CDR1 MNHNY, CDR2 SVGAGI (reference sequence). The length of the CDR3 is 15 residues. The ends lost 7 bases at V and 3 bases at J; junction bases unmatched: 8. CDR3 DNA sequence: TGTGCCAGCACCCTGATGGGGACAGGGGGCTACGAGCAGTACTTC. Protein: CASTLMGTGGYEQYF.

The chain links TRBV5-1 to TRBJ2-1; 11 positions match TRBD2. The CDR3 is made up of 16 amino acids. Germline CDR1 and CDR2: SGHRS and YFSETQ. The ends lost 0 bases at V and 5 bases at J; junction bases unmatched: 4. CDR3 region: CASSLALAGGHNEQFF. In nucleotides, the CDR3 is TGCGCCAGCAGCTTGGCTCTAGCGGGAGGCCACAATGAGCAGTTCTTC.

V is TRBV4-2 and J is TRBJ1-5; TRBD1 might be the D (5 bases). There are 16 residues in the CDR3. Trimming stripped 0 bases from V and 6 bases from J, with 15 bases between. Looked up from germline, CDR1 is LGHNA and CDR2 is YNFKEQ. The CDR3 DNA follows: TGTGCCAGCAGCCAAGATCTGGGCAGGGAGCGTCAGCCCCAGCATTTT. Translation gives CASSQDLGRERQPQHF.

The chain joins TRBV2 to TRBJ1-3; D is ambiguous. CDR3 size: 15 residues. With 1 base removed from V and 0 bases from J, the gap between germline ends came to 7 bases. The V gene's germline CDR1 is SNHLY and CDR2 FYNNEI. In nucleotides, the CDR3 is TGTGCCAGCAGTGAAGGGCCGTACTCTGGAAACACCATATATTTT. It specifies CASSEGPYSGNTIYF.

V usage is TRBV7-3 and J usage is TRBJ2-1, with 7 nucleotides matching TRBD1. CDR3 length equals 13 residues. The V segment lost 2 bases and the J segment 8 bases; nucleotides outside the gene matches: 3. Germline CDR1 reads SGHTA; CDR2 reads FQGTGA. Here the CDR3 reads CASSLDQGDEQFF. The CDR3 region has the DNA TGTGCCAGCAGCTTAGACCAGGGGGATGAGCAGTTCTTC.

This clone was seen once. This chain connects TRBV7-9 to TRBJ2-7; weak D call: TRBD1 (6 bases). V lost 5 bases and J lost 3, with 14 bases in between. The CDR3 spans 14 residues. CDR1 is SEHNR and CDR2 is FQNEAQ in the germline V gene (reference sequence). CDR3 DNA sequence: TGTGCCAGCAGCGGGACATGGGGGAGCTACGAGCAGTACTTC. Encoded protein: CASSGTWGSYEQYF.

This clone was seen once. The CDR3 region is CAITEDRGSGTEAFF. CDR3 nucleotide sequence: TGTGCCATCACTGAAGACAGGGGTTCGGGCACTGAAGCTTTCTTT. The chain carries TRBV10-3 and TRBJ1-1, with TRBD1 identical over 8 bases. With 7 bases clipped from V and 4 bases from J, the junction kept 11 bases outside the gene matches. CDR3 length equals 15 residues. The V gene's germline CDR1 is ENHRY and CDR2 SYGVKD.

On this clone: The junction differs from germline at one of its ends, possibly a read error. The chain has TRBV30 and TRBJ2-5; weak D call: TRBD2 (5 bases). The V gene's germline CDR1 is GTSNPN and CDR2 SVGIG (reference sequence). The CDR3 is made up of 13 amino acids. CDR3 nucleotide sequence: TGTGCCTGGACTGGCGGGTGGCAAGTGACCCAGTACTTC. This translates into CAWTGGWQVTQYF. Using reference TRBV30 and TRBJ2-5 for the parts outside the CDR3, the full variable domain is SQTIHQWPATLVQPVGSPLSLECTVEGTSNPNLYWYRQAAGRGLQLLFYSVGIGQISSEVPQNLSASRPQDRQFILSSKKLLLSDSGFYLCAWTGGWQVTQYFGPGTRLLVL.

Here the CDR3 DNA reads TGTGCCAGCAGTGAACAGGGGGATGGTTATGGCTACACCTTC. It yields the protein CASSEQGDGYGYTF. V is TRBV25-1 and J is TRBJ1-2, with TRBD1 identical over 7 bases. The V gene end was trimmed by 2 bases and the J gene end by 5 bases; junction bases not matched to a gene: 5. The germline V gene encodes CDR1 MGHDK and CDR2 SYGVNS. This CDR3 has 14 amino acids.

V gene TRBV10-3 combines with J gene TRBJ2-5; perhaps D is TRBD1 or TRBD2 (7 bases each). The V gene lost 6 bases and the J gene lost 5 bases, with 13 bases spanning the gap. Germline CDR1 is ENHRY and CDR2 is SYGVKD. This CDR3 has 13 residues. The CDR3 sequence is CAISQGGGETQYF. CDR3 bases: TGTGCCATCAGCCAGGGGGGAGGGGAGACCCAGTACTTC.

CDR3 nucleotide sequence: TGTGCCAGCAGCAGCCCCGGGACAGTGAACACTGAAGCTTTCTTT. This sequence encodes CASSSPGTVNTEAFF. V gene TRBV5-5 combines with J gene TRBJ1-1, with 7 bases fitting TRBD1. Per the germline V gene, CDR1 is SGHKS and CDR2 is YYEKEE (reference sequence). J lost 0 bases, V lost 4 bases, and 6 bases had no gene match. The CDR3 length is 15 residues.

The CDR3: CASSPGVAVSYEQYF. The CDR3 region has the DNA TGTGCCAGCAGCCCAGGGGTTGCGGTCTCCTACGAGCAGTACTTC. The J gene is TRBJ2-7, the V gene TRBV11-2, with D possibly being TRBD1 (6 bases). Trimming shortened V by 5 bases and J by 0 bases, and 14 bases separated the two germline ends. Germline values: CDR1 SGHAT, CDR2 FQNNGV. This CDR3 comprises 15 residues.

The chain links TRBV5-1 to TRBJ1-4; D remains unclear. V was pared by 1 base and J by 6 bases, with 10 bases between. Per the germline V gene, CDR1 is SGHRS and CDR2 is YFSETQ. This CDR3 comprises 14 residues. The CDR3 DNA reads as TGCGCCAGCAGCTTGTTTCGGGGAGATGAAAAACTGTTTTTT. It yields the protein CASSLFRGDEKLFF.

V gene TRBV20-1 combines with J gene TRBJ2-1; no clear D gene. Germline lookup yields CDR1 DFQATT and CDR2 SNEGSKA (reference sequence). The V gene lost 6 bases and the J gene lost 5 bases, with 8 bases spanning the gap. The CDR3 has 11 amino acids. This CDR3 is CSASKHNEQFF. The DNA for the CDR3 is TGCAGTGCGTCCAAACACAATGAGCAGTTCTTC.

CDR3 sequence reads: CASSSHRGRAGANVLTF. In DNA, the CDR3 is TGTGCCAGCAGCTCCCACAGGGGTAGAGCTGGGGCCAACGTCCTGACTTTC. The rearrangement links TRBV11-2 to TRBJ2-6, with 7 bases fitting TRBD1. The CDR3 has 17 residues. The germline gives CDR1 SGHAT, CDR2 FQNNGV. Germline trimming cut 4 bases from V and 2 bases from J; bases unmatched to any gene: 8.

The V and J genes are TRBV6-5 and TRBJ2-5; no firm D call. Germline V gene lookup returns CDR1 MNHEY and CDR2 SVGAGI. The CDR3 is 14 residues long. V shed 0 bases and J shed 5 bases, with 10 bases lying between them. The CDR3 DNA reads TGTGCCAGCAGTTACTCATGGGTCGGTGAGACCCAGTACTTC. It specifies CASSYSWVGETQYF.

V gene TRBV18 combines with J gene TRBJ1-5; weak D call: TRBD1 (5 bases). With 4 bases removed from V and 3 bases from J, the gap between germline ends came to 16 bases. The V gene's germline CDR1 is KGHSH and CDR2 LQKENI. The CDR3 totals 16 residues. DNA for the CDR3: TGTGCCAGCTCACTGGCCCAGGGCATCCTCAATCAGCCCCAGCATTTT. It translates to CASSLAQGILNQPQHF.

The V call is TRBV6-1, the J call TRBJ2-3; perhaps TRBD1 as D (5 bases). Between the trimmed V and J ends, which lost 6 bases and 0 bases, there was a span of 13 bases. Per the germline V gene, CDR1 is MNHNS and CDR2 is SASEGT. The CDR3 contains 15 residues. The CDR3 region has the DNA TGTGCCAGCAGCGGCAGGGCTCCTAGCACAGATACGCAGTATTTT. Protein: CASSGRAPSTDTQYF.